This TCR beta chain was identified in a study of tumor and adjacent non-tumor tissue in lung cancer. Study background: Patients comprised about a dozen adenocarcinoma, a couple of squamous cell carcinoma and 1 small cell lung cancer. Study-wide results and caveats: TCR diversity was significantly greater in tumor than normal lung tissue.

The CDR3 is 15 amino acids. After removal of 2 bases from V and 4 bases from J, the junction contained 6 bases not matched to a gene. In germline, CDR1 is MNHEY, CDR2 SVGAGI. This sample's RNA came from whole unsorted tissue. TCRbeta libraries were built with three rounds of nested PCR, modified from ARM-PCR. MiXCR was run by TCRdb on the multiplex PCR reads, yielding one entry per CDR3 protein. The data show roughly 65,000 distinct CDR3 sequences, just under 60% seen once. With respect to this clonotype: Its antigen remains unknown. This may stem from a read error, because a much larger clone lies one nucleotide away.

The clonotype was recovered from a man aged 50 to 60 with non-small cell lung cancer. The chain has TRBV6-5 and TRBJ1-1; 8 bases match TRBD1. Material: lung tumor tissue. DNA for the CDR3: TGTGCCAGCAGTTACCAGGGGGCAAAGGGCACTGAAGCTTTCTTT. Translated, it gives CASSYQGAKGTEAFF.